The present T cell receptor (beta chain) was sequenced within a study of T cell repertoires in MIS-A myocarditis (dated by TCRdb to 2021 to 2024). About this clone itself: No antigen is known for it. No base qualities exist here, and no much larger clone lies one base off it.

The V and J ends are trimmed by 0 bases and 1 base, leaving 9 bases between them. Measured from the cysteine to the phenylalanine, the CDR3 is 16 residues long. Left in the record is the CDR3 DNA by itself, 48 bases read in frame from the first base. Taken from the germline V gene, the CDR1 and CDR2 loops are KGHDR and SFDVKD. The immunoSEQ bias-controlled multiplex PCR was used to amplify TCRbeta CDR3 regions, which were then sequenced at high throughput. The authors' pipeline ran thus. The immunoSEQ vendor pipeline collapsed and filtered CDR3 sequences to measure the abundance and frequency of each unique TCRbeta CDR3. CD-HIT clustered dominant CDR3 amino acid sequences with SARS-CoV-2-specific ImmuneCODE TCRbeta sequences at a 90% global sequence identity threshold. Clones were classed as hyperexpanded at frequencies of 0.1 to 1 and as large at frequencies of 0.01 to 0.1. For the dominant clones, CDR3 amino acid sequences and V and J gene assignments were confirmed with MiXCR. The R stringdist package was used to calculate Levenshtein distances between the patient clonotypes and the ImmuneCODE hits. The clones in this table, taken by TCRdb from immuneACCESS, are in-frame only. Not every clone is retained; where verified, under half of the shortfall comes from an unresolved V gene, and the cause of the rest is unknown. Clone size and the V and J calls come from that table; the DNA yielded D and trimming. The sample records some 10,000 clones, 85% to 90% of which are singletons. The ten largest clones represent approximately 1.9% of the sample.

The QIAamp DNA FFPE kit was used to extract genomic DNA from formalin-fixed paraffin-embedded autopsy tissue. The V and J segments used are TRBV24-1 and TRBJ2-1; the D gene lacks a confident call. The receptor was isolated from a man between 18 and 29 years old with fulminant myocarditis from multisystem inflammatory syndrome in adults (MIS-A) after COVID-19. Sequencing used thoracic lymph node tissue obtained at autopsy. The nucleotide sequence reads as follows: TGTGCCACCAGTGATTTGAGGGCAGGTTCCTACAATGAGCAGTTCTTC. Translation gives CATSDLRAGSYNEQFF.